Each of the 21 T cell receptor beta chains below was sequenced from the same sample in a study of blood T cells in healthy people across ages. The authors ran a second PCR of about 6 to 11 cycles using a sample-barcoded 5' primer and a J-beta primer mix. TCRdb re-analysed the 5' RACE reads in MiXCR, keeping a single row per CDR3 protein. The sample consists of about 290,000 distinct CDR3 sequences, around 29% of them appearing once. Sequenced: blood. The receptors derive from a woman between 70 and 85 years old in good health.

This clonotype has more than one count but fewer than ten. The chain combines TRBV5-8 with TRBJ1-1; D gene ambiguous. The CDR3 runs 11 residues. CDR1 is SGHTS, CDR2 YDEGEE, per germline. Trimming removed 7 bases at V and 5 bases at J, with 9 bases between. The CDR3 loop is CASPLRTEAFF. In DNA form, the CDR3 reads TGTGCCAGCCCCCTTCGGACTGAAGCTTTCTTT.

This rearrangement joins TRBV5-1 to TRBJ2-5; 8 nucleotides align to TRBD1. The end of the DNA is better explained by TRBJ2-7, so the J call may be wrong. The germline V gene encodes CDR1 SGHRS and CDR2 YFSETQ. The CDR3 totals 16 residues. CDR3 protein: CASSRTGSSSTYEQYF. The CDR3 DNA follows: TGCGCCAGCAGCCGGACAGGGTCCTCGTCAACCTACGAGCAGTACTTC.

This clonotype occurred a few times. The chain joins TRBV28 to TRBJ2-2; possibly TRBD1 or TRBD2 for D (6 bases each). Germline V gives CDR1 MDHEN, CDR2 SYDVKM. V was clipped by 5 bases and J by 6 bases, with 16 bases between them. CDR3 length: 15 residues. CDR3 loop: CASSSPRGRAGELFF. CDR3 nucleotide sequence: TGTGCCAGCAGTAGCCCACGGGGGCGGGCCGGGGAGCTGTTTTTT.

The chain joins TRBV11-2 to TRBJ1-2; D may be TRBD1 (5 bases). Germline CDR1 and CDR2: SGHAT and FQNNGV. This CDR3 contains 13 residues. V lost 5 bases to trimming and J lost 12 bases, with 19 bases between them. The CDR3 loop reads CASSPTNYGTHTF. The CDR3 nucleotides read TGTGCCAGCAGCCCAACTAACTACGGGACCCACACCTTC.

This clonotype turned up a few times. The chain couples TRBV28 to TRBJ2-6; 9 positions match TRBD1. V shed 6 bases and J 2 bases; nucleotides not matched to a gene: 5. This CDR3 spans 16 amino acids. Per the germline V gene, CDR1 is MDHEN and CDR2 is SYDVKM. The CDR3 coding sequence is TGTGCCAGCAGCCGGACAGGGGCAACTGGGGCCAACGTCCTGACTTTC. It encodes CASSRTGATGANVLTF. Full variable domain (rest looked up from reference TRBV28 and TRBJ2-6): DVKVTQSSRYLVKRTGEKVFLECVQDMDHENMFWYRQDPGLGLRLIYFSYDVKMKEKGDIPEGYSVSREKKERFSLILESASTNQTSMYLCASSRTGATGANVLTFGAGSRLTVL.

The gene calls are TRBV6-1 and TRBJ1-4; TRBD1 is a possible D gene (5 bases). Deletions cut 6 bases from V and 0 bases from J, with 8 bases between. The CDR3 has 14 amino acids. The germline gives CDR1 MNHNS, CDR2 SASEGT. The CDR3 sequence: CASRGRATNEKLFF. In nucleotides, the CDR3 is TGTGCCAGCAGGGGACGTGCAACTAATGAAAAACTGTTTTTT.

The chain links TRBV14 to TRBJ1-1; D is undetermined. CDR3 length: 15 residues. V gave up 8 bases and J gave up 1 base, with 17 bases separating them. CDR1 SGHDN and CDR2 FVKESK come from the germline V gene. The CDR3: CASQEFVFRNTEAFF. CDR3 sequence (DNA): TGTGCCAGCCAAGAATTTGTGTTTCGGAACACTGAAGCTTTCTTT.

The V call is TRBV4-1, the J call TRBJ2-3; possible D gene TRBD1, 5 bases. The germline V and J ends were trimmed by 0 bases and 6 bases, with 16 bases remaining between them. CDR1 and CDR2 (germline): MGHRA, YSYEKL. CDR3 size: 16 residues. CDR3 amino acids: CASSQDARGRWDTQYF. The CDR3 DNA sequence: TGCGCCAGCAGCCAAGATGCTAGGGGTAGATGGGATACGCAGTATTTT.

This clonotype came up a few times. The V gene is TRBV12-3 or TRBV12-4, the J gene TRBJ2-2; tentative D call: TRBD2 (6 bases). Trimming took off 7 bases at V and 2 bases at J, with 8 bases between the two ends. This CDR3 has 13 amino acids. DNA for the CDR3: TGTGCCAGCATCGCGGGAAACACCGGGGAGCTGTTTTTT. Protein: CASIAGNTGELFF.

V gene TRBV20-1 combines with J gene TRBJ2-3, with 10 nucleotides matching TRBD2. CDR1 and CDR2 from the germline V gene are DFQATT and SNEGSKA (reference sequence). Germline trimming cut 4 bases from V and 2 bases from J; bases unmatched to any gene: 6. The CDR3 is made up of 15 amino acids. The CDR3 loop is CSAMILAGDTDTQYF. The DNA for the CDR3 is TGCAGTGCTATGATTCTAGCGGGAGACACAGATACGCAGTATTTT.

About this clonotype itself: Germline and junction disagree at one end, which may indicate a read error. The J gene is TRBJ1-3, the V gene TRBV19; a weak D match, TRBD1 (5 bases). Germline V lookup: CDR1 LNHDA, CDR2 SQIVND (reference sequence). The CDR3 totals 16 residues. This CDR3 reads CASSIERGSGGNTIHF. CDR3 sequence (DNA): TGTGCCAGTAGTATAGAGAGGGGCTCGGGCGGAAACACCATACATTTT.

V gene TRBV5-1 combines with J gene TRBJ1-1, with TRBD1 matching over 7 bases. V shed 4 bases and J 4 bases; nucleotides not matched to a gene: 19. Germline V gives CDR1 SGHRS, CDR2 YFSETQ. The CDR3 has 18 amino acids. For the CDR3, the DNA is TGCGCCAGCAGCCCCGTCCCGGGACAGAGATCTTCGGGCACTGAAGCTTTCTTT. It codes for CASSPVPGQRSSGTEAFF.

Turning to this clonotype: A much larger clonotype is one base distant, so this may be a read error. This chain uses TRBV20-1 with TRBJ2-1; TRBD1 aligns across 9 bases. CDR3 length equals 14 residues. Germline-derived CDR1 and CDR2 are DFQATT and SNEGSKA (reference sequence). CDR3: CSALTGGLYNEQLF. The CDR3, as DNA: TGCAGTGCTCTCACAGGGGGCCTTTACAATGAGCAGCTCTTC.

The sample holds a few counts of this clonotype. This sequence joins TRBV7-2 and TRBJ2-5, with 7 bases that match TRBD2. CDR1 is SGHTA and CDR2 is FQGNSA in the germline V gene. J lost 4 bases, V lost 3 bases, and 11 bases had no gene match. The CDR3 sequence is 16 residues long. CDR3 nucleotide sequence: TGTGCCAGCAGCTTCCGGCCTCCCCCGGGAGGAGAGACCCAGTACTTC. This encodes CASSFRPPPGGETQYF.

A word on this clonotype: A read error may explain this, as a much larger clone is one base away. The gene calls are TRBV13 and TRBJ1-1; a possible D gene is TRBD1 (6 bases). The germline CDR1 and CDR2 sequences are PRHDT and FYEKMQ (reference sequence). The CDR3 is 16 amino acids. CDR3 in amino acids: CVSSTYDRSGNTEAFF. As DNA, the CDR3 is TGTGTCAGCAGCACCTATGACAGGTCTGGGAACACTGAAGCTTTCTTT.

This sequence joins TRBV7-9 and TRBJ1-4; no definite D call. The CDR3 runs 14 residues. The V and J ends lost 5 bases and 8 bases respectively, with 15 bases between them. Germline V gene lookup returns CDR1 SEHNR and CDR2 FQNEAQ (reference sequence). The CDR3 bases are TGTGCCAGCAGCCCTGGCACCCCAGGCGAAAAACTGTTTTTT. Translating gives CASSPGTPGEKLFF.

The V gene is TRBV4-3, the J gene TRBJ2-5, with 7 bases aligning to TRBD1. The J call may be wrong; the DNA end is better matched by TRBJ2-7. The CDR3 totals 16 residues. Germline lookup yields CDR1 LGHNA and CDR2 YSLEER. The CDR3 sequence: CASSQGPTGNFYEQYF. CDR3 nucleotides: TGCGCCAGCAGCCAAGGGCCGACAGGGAACTTTTACGAGCAGTACTTC.

A remark on this clonotype: One junction end does not reproduce the germline sequence, and a read error may be involved. The chain is built from TRBV3-1 and TRBJ2-5, with TRBD2 matching over 15 bases. CDR3 size: 14 residues. Germline CDR1 LGHDT, CDR2 YNNKEL (reference sequence). DNA of the CDR3: TGTGCCAGCAGTTCCGGGACTAGCGGGAGGAAGAAGTTCTTC. The encoded protein is CASSSGTSGRKKFF.

J is TRBJ2-2 and V is TRBV28; 7 bases fit TRBD2. The ends lost 3 bases at V and 6 bases at J; junction bases unmatched: 7. This CDR3 has 15 amino acids. The germline V gene has CDR1 MDHEN and CDR2 SYDVKM. The CDR3, as DNA: TGTGCCAGCAGTTTTCCAGCGGGAAGGTCCGGGGAGCTGTTTTTT. It encodes CASSFPAGRSGELFF. Complete variable domain (other parts from reference TRBV28 and TRBJ2-2): DVKVTQSSRYLVKRTGEKVFLECVQDMDHENMFWYRQDPGLGLRLIYFSYDVKMKEKGDIPEGYSVSREKKERFSLILESASTNQTSMYLCASSFPAGRSGELFFGEGSRLTVL.

V is TRBV14 and J is TRBJ1-6, with D unresolved. Germline V gives CDR1 SGHDN, CDR2 FVKESK. Trimming cost V 4 bases and J 6 bases, with 7 bases left between them. There are 13 residues in the CDR3. CDR3 in amino acids: CASSRTGNSPLHF. CDR3 in DNA: TGTGCCAGCAGCCGGACGGGTAATTCACCCCTCCACTTT.

With respect to this clonotype: One end of the junction varies from germline; a read error may be responsible. The chain carries TRBV3-1 and TRBJ2-1; 9 bases agree with TRBD2. This CDR3 comprises 15 residues. Germline loops: CDR1 LGHDT, CDR2 YNNKEL (reference sequence). CDR3 region: CASSLAGLAVNERFF. CDR3 coding DNA: TGTGCCAGCAGCCTAGCGGGACTAGCAGTTAATGAGCGGTTCTTC.